This entry features one TCR beta chain sequence. Its target is not known. This CDR3 is built from 15 residues. Trimming took off 2 bases at V and 5 bases at J, with 12 bases between the two ends. Germline V gene lookup returns CDR1 MNHEY and CDR2 SMNVEV (reference sequence). This entry is derived from a study of cytomegalovirus exposure and HLA in healthy donors. Findings of the study overall: Researchers catalogued roughly 150 TCR beta chains as cytomegalovirus-associated. Three chains tied to CMV proved CMV antigen-specific in vitro. Most TCR sequences proved rare, with some public TCRs found in many donors. Within the approximately 110 validation repertoires, first-cohort TCR clusters tended to co-occur, according to a later analysis.

This table comes from immunoSEQ multiplex PCR, and its TCRdb copy is limited to in-frame clones, with some not included. The top ten hold under 8.5% of the sample, which has about 48,000 clones, 88% seen once. Sequencing used PBMCs. V is TRBV27 and J is TRBJ1-4; D unclear. This clonotype was sampled from a woman in her 30s in good health and CMV-seronegative. The CDR3 coding sequence is TGTGCCAGCAGTTTAACATGGCGAGGGAATGAAAAACTGTTTTTT. Amino acid sequence: CASSLTWRGNEKLFF.